A selection of T cell receptor beta chains follows, all from one sample in a study of response to subunit inactivated influenza vaccine. In TCRdb, the RT-PCR reads were re-called with MiXCR into one record per CDR3 protein. The repertoire holds fewer than 650,000 distinct CDR3 sequences, with under 15% as singletons. Here the sequenced sample was PBMCs from blood, taken more than 35 days after vaccination. Receptors originate from a man aged 50-60 years who received an inactivated influenza vaccine. CDR3s include the opening cysteine and the closing phenylalanine or tryptophan. Fields, in order: J gene, clone size, V gene, D gene, CDR3 protein, CDR3 DNA. D genes are given only for firm matches. Not every row has a clone size; where given, it reads once, few, many or a size class.

TRBJ2-3 few TRBV10-3 . CAISEGRSTDTQYF TGTGCCATCAGTGAAGGACGGAGCACAGATACGCAGTATTTT
TRBJ1-6 . TRBV20-1 TRBD1 CSARDQGQGASPLHF TGCAGTGCTAGAGATCAAGGCCAGGGGGCATCACCCCTCCACTTT
TRBJ1-1 . TRBV30 . CAWSRGLYTEAFF TGTGCCTGGAGCCGGGGCCTTTACACTGAAGCTTTCTTT
TRBJ2-7 . TRBV3-1 . CASRQRGSPYEQYF TGTGCCAGCAGGCAAAGGGGCAGTCCCTACGAGCAGTACTTC
TRBJ1-5 few TRBV5-1 . CASSLDSPNQPQHF TGCGCCAGCAGCTTGGACAGCCCCAATCAGCCCCAGCATTTT
TRBJ1-4 . TRBV12-3/TRBV12-4 TRBD1 CASSTRRDRVNEKLFF TGTGCCAGCAGTACCAGGCGGGACAGGGTAAATGAAAAACTGTTTTTT
TRBJ2-1 many TRBV24-1 TRBD2 CATSDSAGGPYNEQFF TGTGCCACCAGTGATTCGGCGGGAGGGCCGTACAATGAGCAGTTCTTC
TRBJ1-1 few TRBV29-1 TRBD1 CSGLGGRGTEVFF TGCAGCGGGCTTGGTGGCAGGGGGACTGAAGTTTTCTTT
TRBJ1-1 few TRBV4-3 . CASSQDSQNTEAFF TGCGCCAGCAGCCAAGATTCGCAGAACACTGAAGCTTTCTTT
TRBJ2-3 few TRBV20-1 . CSAPRGGSGTDTQYF TGCAGTGCCCCGAGGGGGGGTTCGGGCACAGATACGCAGTATTTT
TRBJ2-7 few TRBV20-1 TRBD2 CSAREGTSVSYEQYF TGCAGTGCTAGAGAAGGGACTAGCGTCTCCTACGAGCAGTACTTC
TRBJ1-4 . TRBV5-1 . CASSLVGTNEKLFF TGCGCCAGCAGCTTGGTCGGAACTAATGAAAAACTGTTTTTT
TRBJ1-4 . TRBV5-1 . CASSLEDREKLFF TGCGCCAGCAGCTTGGAGGACCGTGAAAAACTGTTTTTT
TRBJ1-5 few TRBV4-3 . CASSQDSGRPQHF TGCGCCAGCAGCCAAGATTCAGGGAGACCCCAGCATTTT